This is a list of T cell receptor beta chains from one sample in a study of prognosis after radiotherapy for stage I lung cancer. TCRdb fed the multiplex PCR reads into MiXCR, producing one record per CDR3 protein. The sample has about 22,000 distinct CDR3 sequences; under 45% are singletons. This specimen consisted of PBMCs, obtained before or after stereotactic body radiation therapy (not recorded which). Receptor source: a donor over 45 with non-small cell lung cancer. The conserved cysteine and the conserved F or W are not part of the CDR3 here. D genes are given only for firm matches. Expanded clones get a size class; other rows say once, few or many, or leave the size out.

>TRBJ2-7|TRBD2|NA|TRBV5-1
ASSPRTSGKGEQY
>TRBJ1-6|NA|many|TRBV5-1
ASSLAPGTTDSPLH
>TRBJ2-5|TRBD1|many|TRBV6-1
ASSPRQGAETQY
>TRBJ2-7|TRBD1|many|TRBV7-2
ASSLAPGQSYEQY
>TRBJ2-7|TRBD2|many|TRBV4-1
ASRQLAGGPYEQY
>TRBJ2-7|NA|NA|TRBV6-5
ASSYSTAAYEHY
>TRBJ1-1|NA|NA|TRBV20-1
SAPAHWDTEAF
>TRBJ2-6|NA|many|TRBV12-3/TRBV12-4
ASSFGPQAGANVLT
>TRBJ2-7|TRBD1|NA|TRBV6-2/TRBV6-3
ASSQGVRDEHY
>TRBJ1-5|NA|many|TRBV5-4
ASSLDPGGNQPQH
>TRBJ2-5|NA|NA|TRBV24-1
ATSDPGALVRESQY
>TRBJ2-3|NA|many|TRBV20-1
SATRSGGPGDTQY
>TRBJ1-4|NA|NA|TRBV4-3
ASSQDIGSNEKLF
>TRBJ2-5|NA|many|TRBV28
ASRDLQETQY
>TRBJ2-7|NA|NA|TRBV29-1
SVEVGVSYEQY